This is a list of T cell receptor beta chains from one sample in a study of T cell responses to AZD1222 COVID-19 vaccine. Profiling relied on immunoSEQ multiplex PCR, and the TCRdb table lists in-frame clones only, not all of them. Of 150,000 to 200,000 clones in the sample, around 94% were seen once. Here the sequenced sample was peripheral blood, taken on day 0 of AZD1222 vaccination. These receptor sequences come from an adult in good health. Each CDR3 is given with its conserved first and last residue. D genes are given only for firm matches. Clone size is given for some rows only: seen once, a few or many times, or a class if the clone is expanded.

abundance,d_gene,v_gene,CDR3aa
-,-,TRBV11-3,CASSYLKAGGILSEQYF
-,-,TRBV29-1,CSGPPLMNTEAFF
-,TRBD2,TRBV28,CASSLGRENIQYF
-,-,TRBV18,CASSPSVEVNYGYTF
-,-,TRBV2,CASSERSGTQYF
-,-,TRBV5-1,CASSPPGVGNTEAFF
-,-,TRBV10-3,CAISEEKGIKNQPQHF
-,-,TRBV7-3,CASSPGAGDTQYF
-,-,TRBV11-3,CASSLGRADTQYF
-,-,TRBV1,CTSSQDQASYEQYF
-,-,TRBV29-1,CSVPNRAIDDEQYF
-,TRBD1,TRBV28,CASSLTGATLDEQFF
-,-,TRBV7-9,CASSLGQGWDGYTF
-,-,TRBV19,CASSVQQGPNYGYTF
-,-,TRBV19,CASSTLQATNEKLFF
-,-,TRBV2,CASAEDLQGLSTGELFF
-,-,TRBV30,CAWSRSHEKLFF
-,-,TRBV6-5,CASSYSSTYEQYF
-,-,TRBV6-5,CASSRTVSTNEKLFF
-,-,TRBV18,CASSPRMNRGRNTEAFF
once,-,TRBV11-2,CASSLGGVVSQGAFF
few,-,TRBV2,CASSDVDTYQPQHF
-,-,TRBV10-1,CASNDRVTDTQYF
-,-,TRBV6-5,CASSRTANYGYTF
-,-,TRBV6-1,CASSEPGLRGEQFF
-,-,TRBV11-3,CASSSTVYEQYF
once,TRBD2,TRBV19,CASSIDIGGGSKYF
once,-,TRBV5-4,CASSLTSQGNTEAFF
-,-,TRBV20-1,CSALDGKLFF
-,-,TRBV6-4,CASSFPRAGYTGELFF
-,-,TRBV9,CASSVYNGELFF
-,-,TRBV28,CASSSLTDTQYF
once,-,TRBV4-2,CASSPQKQGNSNQPQHF
-,-,TRBV7-6,CASSLAHGPGANVLTF
-,TRBD2,TRBV18,CASSPSGGTSYEQYF
-,-,TRBV6-1,CASSKAANYGYTF